The rows below give T cell receptor beta chains drawn from one sample of a study of T cell repertoires in cytomegalovirus infection. TCRdb called the reads again in MiXCR, with one record for every CDR3 protein. In the table there are fewer than 1,000,000 distinct CDR3 sequences, approximately 33% of which are singletons. For these receptors, no antigen is known. The sample here was cultured CD8+ T cells from PBMCs, taken from culture after CMV antigen stimulation. The receptors here all came from a human donor in good health (CMV status not recorded). Some clones in this sample may be carry-over from other donors' samples. The CDR3 runs from the conserved cysteine through the conserved F or W. D genes are given only for firm matches. Only part of the rows carry a size: once, few, many, or a class if the clone is expanded.

j_call clone_size v_call d_call cdr3_aa cdr3_nt
TRBJ2-7 many TRBV7-8 NA CASSLVGGPSYEQYF TGTGCCAGCAGCTTAGTCGGGGGACCATCCTACGAGCAGTACTTC
TRBJ2-3 NA TRBV19 NA CASSSGGRGTDTQYF TGTGCCAGTAGTTCCGGTGGTCGGGGCACAGATACGCAGTATTTT
TRBJ1-5 many TRBV7-6 NA CASSLDTRANQPQHF TGTGCCAGCAGCTTAGACACCCGGGCCAATCAGCCCCAGCATTTT
TRBJ2-3 NA TRBV4-3 NA CASSQDPGDGGTDTQYF TGCGCCAGCAGCCAAGATCCCGGGGACGGAGGGACAGATACGCAGTATTTT
TRBJ2-2 NA TRBV9 NA CATGEGTGELFF TGTGCCACAGGGGAGGGCACCGGGGAGCTGTTTTTT
TRBJ2-1 few TRBV7-6 NA CASSSDWGSYNEQFF TGTGCCAGCAGCTCCGACTGGGGCTCCTACAATGAGCAGTTCTTC
TRBJ2-6 many TRBV7-6 NA CASSPSVGESGANVLTF TGTGCCAGCAGCCCCTCCGTCGGGGAATCTGGGGCCAACGTCCTGACTTTC
TRBJ2-7 few TRBV7-6 TRBD1 CASSQGQVNGQYF TGTGCCAGCAGTCAGGGACAGGTGAATGGTCAGTACTTC
TRBJ1-2 NA TRBV6-5 NA CASSLSDSVGYTF TGTGCCAGCAGTCTCTCCGACAGTGTTGGCTACACCTTC
TRBJ1-1 few TRBV6-6 NA CASSYLGGGDTEAFF TGTGCCAGCAGTTACCTCGGTGGGGGGGACACTGAAGCTTTCTTT
TRBJ1-6 few TRBV9 NA CASSPRDSSAYNSPLHF TGTGCCAGCAGCCCTCGGGACTCCTCTGCCTATAATTCACCCCTCCACTTT
TRBJ2-3 many TRBV6-2/TRBV6-3 NA CASSGPGTDTQYF TGTGCCAGCAGTGGACCGGGGACAGATACGCAGTATTTT
TRBJ1-2 few TRBV19 NA CASSIGSYVNRDYGYTF TGTGCCAGTAGTATCGGGTCTTACGTAAACCGGGACTATGGCTACACCTTC
TRBJ2-7 NA TRBV7-6 NA CASSSRENEQYF TGTGCCAGCAGCTCCAGGGAAAACGAGCAGTACTTC
TRBJ2-4 few TRBV7-9 NA CASSSLQGAGKNIQYF TGTGCCAGCAGCTCCCTACAGGGCGCGGGCAAAAACATTCAGTACTTC
TRBJ2-7 NA TRBV6-5 NA CASAIAGQQTYEQYF TGTGCCAGCGCAATTGCGGGACAGCAAACCTACGAGCAGTACTTC
TRBJ2-3 NA TRBV28 TRBD2 CASSYSPTGTSGDRTDTQYF TGTGCCAGCAGTTATTCGCCTACCGGGACTAGCGGGGACCGCACAGATACGCAGTATTTT
TRBJ2-1 NA TRBV28 NA CASTRHPNEQFF TGTGCCAGCACCCGACATCCCAATGAGCAGTTCTTC
TRBJ1-2 NA TRBV4-1 NA CASSQTVGSYGYTF TGCGCCAGCAGCCAGACAGTAGGGAGTTATGGCTACACCTTC
TRBJ2-1 few TRBV11-1 TRBD1 CASSQGDIEQFF TGTGCCAGCAGCCAGGGGGATATTGAGCAGTTCTTC
TRBJ1-1 once TRBV7-6 NA CASSLVINGATEAFF TGTGCCAGCAGCTTAGTAATCAACGGAGCCACTGAAGCTTTCTTT
TRBJ2-5 NA TRBV12-3/TRBV12-4 NA CASSPPRRDIQYF TGTGCCAGCAGTCCACCCAGACGGGATATCCAGTACTTC
TRBJ2-5 few TRBV7-2 TRBD2 CASSLERGAVRKTQYF TGTGCCAGCAGCTTAGAGCGGGGGGCCGTCCGAAAGACCCAGTACTTC
TRBJ1-1 NA TRBV7-9 NA CASSPGGGAGWTEAFF TGTGCCAGCAGCCCTGGGGGGGGAGCCGGTTGGACTGAAGCTTTCTTT
TRBJ1-5 NA TRBV19 NA CASSIESNQPQHF TGTGCCAGTAGTATCGAAAGCAATCAGCCCCAGCATTTT